The 8 T cell receptor beta chains below were found in one sample sequenced in a study of shared clonotypes between healthy human individuals. Produced via immunoSEQ multiplex PCR; TCRdb's table is partial and in-frame only. The sample has around 500,000 clones, about 78% seen once. Sequencing was carried out using PBMCs. The receptors shown here come from a middle-aged woman in good health. Some clones in this sample may be carry-over from other donors' samples.

The gene calls are TRBV28 and TRBJ2-5; 9 positions match TRBD2. Per germline, CDR1 MDHEN and CDR2 SYDVKM. Losses at the gene ends were 8 bases for V and 3 bases for J; bases not matched to a gene: 7. This CDR3 has 14 amino acids. CDR3 DNA sequence: TGTGCCAGCGCGGCGGCGGGAGGGAAAGAGACCCAGTACTTC. It codes for CASAAAGGKETQYF.

As to this clone: A read error is possible here, since a much larger clone lies one base away. The rearrangement joins TRBV9 to TRBJ1-5; D gene unclear. Looked up from germline, CDR1 is SGDLS and CDR2 is YYNGEE. The CDR3 spans 15 residues. The DNA of the CDR3 is TGTGCCAGCAGCGTAGGTGACGGACTAAATCAGCTCCAGCATTTT. Translated, it gives CASSVGDGLNQLQHF.

V gene TRBV18 combines with J gene TRBJ2-7; 9 nucleotides line up with TRBD1. With V trimmed by 4 bases and J by 5 bases, 6 bases remained unmatched. This CDR3 is 14 amino acids long. Germline-derived CDR1 and CDR2 are KGHSH and LQKENI. CDR3: CASSLGGQGDEQYF. The CDR3 DNA sequence: TGTGCCAGCTCACTGGGGGGACAGGGCGACGAGCAGTACTTC.

V usage is TRBV5-1 and J usage is TRBJ1-2; 9 bases line up with TRBD1. Looked up from germline, CDR1 is SGHRS and CDR2 is YFSETQ. V lost 4 bases to trimming and J lost 5 bases; unmatched junction nucleotides: 6. The CDR3 has 14 residues. CDR3 DNA sequence: TGCGCCAGCAGCACAGACAGGGGGGTATATGGCTACACCTTC. Protein: CASSTDRGVYGYTF.

The J gene is TRBJ2-7, the V gene TRBV10-3; D not certain. Germline V gene lookup returns CDR1 ENHRY and CDR2 SYGVKD. Trimming took off 0 bases at V and 1 base at J, with 10 bases between the two ends. The CDR3 contains 15 residues. The CDR3: CAISESIRNSYEQYF. The CDR3, as DNA: TGTGCCATCAGTGAGTCGATTCGGAATTCCTACGAGCAGTACTTC.

This chain joins TRBV2 and TRBJ2-3, with 12 bases that match TRBD2. This CDR3 has 14 residues. With V trimmed by 9 bases and J by 6 bases, 7 bases remained unmatched. CDR1 is SNHLY and CDR2 is FYNNEI in the germline V gene. CDR3 nucleotides: TGTGCCAGTACCGGGACTAGCGGGTTCGATACGCAGTATTTT. It specifies CASTGTSGFDTQYF.

Turning to this clone: In the same sample, other DNA sequences code for this CDR3. The V call is TRBV7-9, the J call TRBJ2-7; D gene uncertain. The V and J ends lost 3 bases and 0 bases respectively, with 3 bases between them. This CDR3 has 12 residues. Germline CDR1 and CDR2: SEHNR and FQNEAQ (reference sequence). This chain's CDR3 is CASSLGSYEQYF. CDR3 DNA sequence: TGTGCCAGCAGCTTGGGCTCCTACGAGCAGTACTTC.

This chain uses TRBV30 with TRBJ2-1; 9 bases map to TRBD2. The V gene's germline CDR1 is GTSNPN and CDR2 SVGIG (reference sequence). This CDR3 spans 15 amino acids. Trimming at V came to 2 bases and at J to 3 bases, leaving 5 bases not matched to a gene. The CDR3 reads CAWSPLAGFYNEQFF. For the CDR3, the DNA is TGTGCCTGGAGTCCTCTAGCGGGGTTCTACAATGAGCAGTTCTTC. Combining the CDR3 with reference TRBV30 and TRBJ2-1 gives the whole variable domain SQTIHQWPATLVQPVGSPLSLECTVEGTSNPNLYWYRQAAGRGLQLLFYSVGIGQISSEVPQNLSASRPQDRQFILSSKKLLLSDSGFYLCAWSPLAGFYNEQFFGPGTRLTVL.